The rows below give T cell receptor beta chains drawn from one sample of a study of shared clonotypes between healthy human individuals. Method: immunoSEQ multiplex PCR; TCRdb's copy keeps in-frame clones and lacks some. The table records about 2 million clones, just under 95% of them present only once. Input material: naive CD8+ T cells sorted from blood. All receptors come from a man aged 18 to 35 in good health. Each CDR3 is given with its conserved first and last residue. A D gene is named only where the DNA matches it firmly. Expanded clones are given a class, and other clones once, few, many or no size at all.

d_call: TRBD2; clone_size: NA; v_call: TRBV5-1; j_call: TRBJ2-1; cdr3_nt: TGCGCCAGCAGCTTGTATCATAGCGGGCCAAGCTCCTACAATGAGCAGTTCTTC; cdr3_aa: CASSLYHSGPSSYNEQFF
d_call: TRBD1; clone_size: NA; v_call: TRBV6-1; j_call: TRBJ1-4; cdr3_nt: TGTGCCAGCAGTGACCCTGGACAGGGGGCCTATTCAACTAATGAAAAACTGTTTTTT; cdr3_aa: CASSDPGQGAYSTNEKLFF
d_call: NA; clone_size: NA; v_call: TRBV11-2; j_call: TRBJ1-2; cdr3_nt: TGTGCCAGCAGCACGACGGTTGGGGTAGAAGGCTACACCTTC; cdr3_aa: CASSTTVGVEGYTF
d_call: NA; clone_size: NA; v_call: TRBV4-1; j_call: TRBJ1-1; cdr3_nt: TGCGCCAGCAGCCAAGAAGGGCCCGGAAACACTGAAGCTTTCTTT; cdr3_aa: CASSQEGPGNTEAFF
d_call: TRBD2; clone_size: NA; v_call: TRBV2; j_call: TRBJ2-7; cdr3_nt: TGTGCCAGCAGTGGACTAGCGGGAGAAAAGCAGTACTTC; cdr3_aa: CASSGLAGEKQYF
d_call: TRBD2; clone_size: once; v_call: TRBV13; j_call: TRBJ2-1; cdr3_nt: TGTGCCAGCAGCCCAGGTGGCGCGGGGGGCCTGGGGTATGAGCAGTTCTTC; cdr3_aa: CASSPGGAGGLGYEQFF
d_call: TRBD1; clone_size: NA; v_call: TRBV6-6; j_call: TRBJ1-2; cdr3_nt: TGTGCCAGCAGTTTATATGACAGGGACCCTAACTATGGCTACACCTTC; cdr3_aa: CASSLYDRDPNYGYTF
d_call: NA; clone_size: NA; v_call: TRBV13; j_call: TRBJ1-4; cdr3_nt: TGTGCCAGCAGCTTAGGGGTAGCTAATGAAAAACTGTTTTTT; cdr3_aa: CASSLGVANEKLFF
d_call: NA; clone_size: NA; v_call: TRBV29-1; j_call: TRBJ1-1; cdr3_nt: TGCAGCGGGTGCCCCCGGGAGAACACTGAAGCTTTCTTT; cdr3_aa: CSGCPRENTEAFF
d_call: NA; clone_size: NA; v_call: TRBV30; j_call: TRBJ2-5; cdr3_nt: TGTGCCTGGAACAGGATTTATCAAGAGACCCAGTACTTC; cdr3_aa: CAWNRIYQETQYF
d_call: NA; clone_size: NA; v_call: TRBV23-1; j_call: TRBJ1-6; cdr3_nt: TGCGCCAGGGGTCTTCCCCTGAGCTCCTATAATTCACCCCTCCACTTT; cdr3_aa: CARGLPLSSYNSPLHF
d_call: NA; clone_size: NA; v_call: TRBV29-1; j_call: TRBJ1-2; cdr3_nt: TGCAGCGTTGCCCTCATGACGGGCTACACCTTC; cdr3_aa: CSVALMTGYTF
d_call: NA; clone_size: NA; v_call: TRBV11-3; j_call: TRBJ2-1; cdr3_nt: TGTGCCAGCAGCGCGGGAAGTCTCAATGAGCAGTTCTTC; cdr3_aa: CASSAGSLNEQFF
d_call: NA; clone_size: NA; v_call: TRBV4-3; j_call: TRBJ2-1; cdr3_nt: TGCGCCAGCAGCCAAGGGGAAGGGGGTTACAATGAGCAGTTCTTC; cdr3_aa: CASSQGEGGYNEQFF
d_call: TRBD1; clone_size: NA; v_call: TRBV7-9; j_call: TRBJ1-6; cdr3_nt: TGTGCCAGCAGCTGGACAGGGGGCCGTTCACCCCTCCACTTT; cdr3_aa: CASSWTGGRSPLHF
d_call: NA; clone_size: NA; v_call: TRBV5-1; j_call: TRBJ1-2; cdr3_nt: TGCGCCAGCAGCTTGGGTGGCAGGGACTATGGCTACACCTTC; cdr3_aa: CASSLGGRDYGYTF
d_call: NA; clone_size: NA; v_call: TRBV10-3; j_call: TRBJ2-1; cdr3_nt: TGTGCCATCACCCGGACTGCACTCTGGGAGCAGTTCTTC; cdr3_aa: CAITRTALWEQFF
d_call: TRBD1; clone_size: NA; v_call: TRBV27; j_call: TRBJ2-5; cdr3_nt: TGTGCCAGCAGTTCATCCGGGACAGGGGGAGAGACCCAGTACTTC; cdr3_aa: CASSSSGTGGETQYF
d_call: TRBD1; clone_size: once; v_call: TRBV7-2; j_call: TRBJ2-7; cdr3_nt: TGTGCCAGCAGCGCTTACAGGGGCTCCTACGAGCAGTACTTC; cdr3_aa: CASSAYRGSYEQYF
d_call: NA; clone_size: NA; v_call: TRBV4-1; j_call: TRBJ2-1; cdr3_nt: TGCGCCAGCAGCCATGTACAGCTCACCAATGAGCAGTTCTTC; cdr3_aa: CASSHVQLTNEQFF
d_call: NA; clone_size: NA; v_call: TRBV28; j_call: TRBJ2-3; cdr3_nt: TGTGCCAGCAGTCCACCGGTCGGGGTGGGGGTATTT; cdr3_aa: CASSPPVGVGVF
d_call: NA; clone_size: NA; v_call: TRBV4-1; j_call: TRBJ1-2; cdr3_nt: TGCGCCAGCAGCCAAGAGGCAGGGGAGGATGGCTACACCTTC; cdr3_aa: CASSQEAGEDGYTF
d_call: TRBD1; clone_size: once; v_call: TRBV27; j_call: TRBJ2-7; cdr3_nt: TGTGCCAGCAGTTCCGACAGGGGGCGCCACGAGCAGTACTTC; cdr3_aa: CASSSDRGRHEQYF
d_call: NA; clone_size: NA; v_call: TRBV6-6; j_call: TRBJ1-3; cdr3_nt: TGTGCCAGCAGTTACTCGTCGCAGCGCGCCATATATTTT; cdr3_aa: CASSYSSQRAIYF
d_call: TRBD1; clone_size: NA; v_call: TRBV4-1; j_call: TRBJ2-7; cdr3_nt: TGCGCCAGCAACCAACCGGACAGGGACGAGCAGTACTTC; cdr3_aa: CASNQPDRDEQYF
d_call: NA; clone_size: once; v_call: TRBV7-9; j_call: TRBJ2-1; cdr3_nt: TGTGCCAGCAGCCCCCAGGGATATGAGCAGTTCTTC; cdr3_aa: CASSPQGYEQFF
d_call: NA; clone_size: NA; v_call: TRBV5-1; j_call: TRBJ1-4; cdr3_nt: TGCGCCAGCAGCTTGGGGGGACACATCAATGAAAAACTGTTTTTT; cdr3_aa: CASSLGGHINEKLFF
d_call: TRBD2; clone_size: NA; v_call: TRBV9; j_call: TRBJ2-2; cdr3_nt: TGTGCCAGCAGCGTAGGGGAGGGCACCGGGGAGCTGTTTTTT; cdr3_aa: CASSVGEGTGELFF
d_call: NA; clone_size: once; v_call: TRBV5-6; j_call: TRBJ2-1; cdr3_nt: TGTGCCAGCAGTGCCGGGAGTGAGCAGTTCTTC; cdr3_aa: CASSAGSEQFF
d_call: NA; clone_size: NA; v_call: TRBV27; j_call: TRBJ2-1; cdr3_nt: TGTGCCAGCAGTCCGGACAATCCCATTTACAATGAGCAGTTCTTC; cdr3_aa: CASSPDNPIYNEQFF
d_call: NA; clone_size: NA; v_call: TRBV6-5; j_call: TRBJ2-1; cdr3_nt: TGTGCCAGCAGTACAGGGTGGGACTACAATGAGCAGTTCTTC; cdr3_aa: CASSTGWDYNEQFF
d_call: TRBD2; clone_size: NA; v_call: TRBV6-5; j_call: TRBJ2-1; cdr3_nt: TGTGCCAGCAGTACGACCGGGACTAGCATCAATGAGCAGTTCTTC; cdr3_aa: CASSTTGTSINEQFF
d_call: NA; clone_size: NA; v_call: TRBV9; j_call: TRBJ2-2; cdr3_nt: TGTGCCAGCAGCCCCACCGCCAGGGCCCCCGGGGAGCTGTTTTTT; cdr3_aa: CASSPTARAPGELFF
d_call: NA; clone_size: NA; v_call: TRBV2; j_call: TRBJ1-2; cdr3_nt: TGTGCCAGCAGTGAAGGCCAGCCGGGGAACTATGGCTACACCTTC; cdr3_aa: CASSEGQPGNYGYTF
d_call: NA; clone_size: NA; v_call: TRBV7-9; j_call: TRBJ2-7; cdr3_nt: TGTGCCAGCAGCAAGGGACACCTAAACTACGAGCAGTACTTC; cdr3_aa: CASSKGHLNYEQYF
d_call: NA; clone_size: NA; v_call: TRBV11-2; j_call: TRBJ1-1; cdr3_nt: TGTGCCAGCAGCTTACGTGGCGGAGACACTGAAGCTTTCTTT; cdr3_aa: CASSLRGGDTEAFF
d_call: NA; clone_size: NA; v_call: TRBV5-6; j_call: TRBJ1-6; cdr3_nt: TGTGCCAGCAGCTTCATCGGGATAGGGGGTTATAATTCACCCCTCCACTTT; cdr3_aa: CASSFIGIGGYNSPLHF
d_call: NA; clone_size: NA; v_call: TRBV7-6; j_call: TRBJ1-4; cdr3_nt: TGTGCCAGCAGCTTAGGGACAGATACTGAAAAACTGTTTTTT; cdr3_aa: CASSLGTDTEKLFF
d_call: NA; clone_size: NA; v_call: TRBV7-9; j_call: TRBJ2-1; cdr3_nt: TGTGCCAGCAGCTTACAGGGAGATGAGCAGTTCTTC; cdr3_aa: CASSLQGDEQFF
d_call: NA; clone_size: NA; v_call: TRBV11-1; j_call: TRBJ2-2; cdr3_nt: TGTGCCAGCAGCTTAGGGGGCCCTTGGAACACCGGGGAGCTGTTTTTT; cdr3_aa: CASSLGGPWNTGELFF
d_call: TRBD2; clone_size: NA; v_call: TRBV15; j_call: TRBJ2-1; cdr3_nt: TGTGCCACCAGCCGTCCCGGAGGGAGTAGCGGGAGAGATGAGCAGTTCTTC; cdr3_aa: CATSRPGGSSGRDEQFF
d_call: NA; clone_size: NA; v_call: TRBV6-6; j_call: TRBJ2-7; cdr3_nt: TGTGCCAGCAGCCTAACCGCGACAGTGGCCTACGAGCAGTACTTC; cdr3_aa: CASSLTATVAYEQYF
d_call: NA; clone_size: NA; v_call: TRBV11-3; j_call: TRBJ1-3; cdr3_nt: TGTGCCAGCAGCTTAGATGCCAACTCCGGAAACACCATATATTTT; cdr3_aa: CASSLDANSGNTIYF
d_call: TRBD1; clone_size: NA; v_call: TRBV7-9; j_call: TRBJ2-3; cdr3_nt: TGTGCCAGCAGCTTAGGGCAGGGGGCAGATACGCAGTATTTT; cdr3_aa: CASSLGQGADTQYF
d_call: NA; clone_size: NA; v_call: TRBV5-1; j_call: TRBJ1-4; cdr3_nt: TGCGCCAGCAGCTTTGAAGGGGTCCTTAATGAAAAACTGTTTTTT; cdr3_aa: CASSFEGVLNEKLFF
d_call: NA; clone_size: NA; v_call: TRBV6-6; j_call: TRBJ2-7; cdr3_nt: TGTGCCAGCACCGATTTAGAGGGCGAGCAGTACTTC; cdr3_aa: CASTDLEGEQYF
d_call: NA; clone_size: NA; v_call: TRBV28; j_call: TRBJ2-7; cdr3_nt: TGTGCCAGCAGTCAGGCTCCGGTTTCCTACGAGCAGTACTTC; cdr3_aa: CASSQAPVSYEQYF
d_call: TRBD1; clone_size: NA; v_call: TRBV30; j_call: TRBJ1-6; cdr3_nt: TGTGCCTGGAGTTTAGGGACAGGGGCTTCACCCCTCCACTTT; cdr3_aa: CAWSLGTGASPLHF
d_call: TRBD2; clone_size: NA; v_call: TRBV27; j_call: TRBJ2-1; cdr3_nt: TGTGCCAGCAGTCCCACCATTACAGCGGGGGTTTATTATGAGCAGTTCTTC; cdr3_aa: CASSPTITAGVYYEQFF
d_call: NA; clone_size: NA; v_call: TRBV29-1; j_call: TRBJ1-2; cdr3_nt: TGCAGCGTTGAGCTACAGAACTATGGCTACACCTTC; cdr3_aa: CSVELQNYGYTF
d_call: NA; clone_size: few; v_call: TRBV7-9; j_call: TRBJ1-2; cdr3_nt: TGTGCCAGCAGCGCGCCCGGGCCAGAGGACAGCCGTGGCTACACCTTC; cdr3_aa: CASSAPGPEDSRGYTF
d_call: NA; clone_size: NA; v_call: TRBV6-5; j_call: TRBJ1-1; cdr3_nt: TGTGCCAGCGGACGGAGGGGGACTGAAGCTTTCTTT; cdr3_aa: CASGRRGTEAFF